This T cell receptor (beta chain) originates from a study of early T cells in non-severe SARS-CoV-2 infection. CDR1 is MNHEY, CDR2 SMNVEV, per germline (reference sequence). The CDR3 is made up of 15 amino acids. Trimming stripped 5 bases from V and 5 bases from J, with 18 bases between. This clonotype was found many times. TCRdb re-called the 5' RACE reads through MiXCR, storing one row per CDR3 protein. The sample lists 98,000 or so distinct CDR3 sequences, 9.5% to 13% occurring once. Sequencing was carried out using whole blood. The TCR sequence derives from an adult who was a healthcare worker with PCR-confirmed SARS-CoV-2 infection or an uninfected control (not recorded which). The chain carries TRBV27 and TRBJ1-1; unclear D gene. The CDR3 sequence is CASSLLGLPRTEAFF. The CDR3 coding sequence is TGTGCCAGCAGTCTCCTGGGCCTTCCGCGGACTGAAGCTTTCTTT.